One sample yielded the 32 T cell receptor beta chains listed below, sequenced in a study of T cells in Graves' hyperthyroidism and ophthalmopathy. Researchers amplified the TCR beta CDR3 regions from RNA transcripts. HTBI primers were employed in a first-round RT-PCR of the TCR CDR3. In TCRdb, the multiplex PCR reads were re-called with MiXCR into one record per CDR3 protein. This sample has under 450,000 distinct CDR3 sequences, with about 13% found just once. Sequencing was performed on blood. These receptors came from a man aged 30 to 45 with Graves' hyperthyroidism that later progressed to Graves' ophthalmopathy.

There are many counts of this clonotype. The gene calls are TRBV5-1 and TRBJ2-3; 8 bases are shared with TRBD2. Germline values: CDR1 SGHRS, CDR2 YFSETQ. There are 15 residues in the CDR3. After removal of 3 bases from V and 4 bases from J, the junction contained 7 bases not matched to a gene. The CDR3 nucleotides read TGCGCCAGCAGCTCTCCCCGGGAGGGCGCAGATACGCAGTATTTT. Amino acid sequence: CASSSPREGADTQYF. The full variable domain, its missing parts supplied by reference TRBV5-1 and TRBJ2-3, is KAGVTQTPRYLIKTRGQQVTLSCSPISGHRSVSWYQQTPGQGLQFLFEYFSETQRNKGNFPGRFSGRQFSNSRSEMNVSTLELGDSALYLCASSSPREGADTQYFGPGTRLTVL.

CDR3 DNA: TGTGCCATCAGTGAGTCGCCGGAGAACTATAATTCACCCCTCCACTTT. Its translation: CAISESPENYNSPLHF. The chain links TRBV10-3 to TRBJ1-6; D gene ambiguous. The CDR3 consists of 16 residues. V lost 0 bases and J lost 3, with 9 bases in between. Germline CDR1 and CDR2: ENHRY and SYGVKD.

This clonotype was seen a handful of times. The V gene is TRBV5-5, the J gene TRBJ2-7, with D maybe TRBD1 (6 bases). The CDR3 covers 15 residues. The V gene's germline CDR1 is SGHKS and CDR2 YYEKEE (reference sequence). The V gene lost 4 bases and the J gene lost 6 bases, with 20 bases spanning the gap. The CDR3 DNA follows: TGTGCCAGCAGCGGGAGCTGGCAGGGGATGGGCGAGCAGTACTTC. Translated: CASSGSWQGMGEQYF. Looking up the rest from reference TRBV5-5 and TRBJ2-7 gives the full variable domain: DAGVTQSPTHLIKTRGQQVTLRCSPISGHKSVSWYQQVLGQGPQFIFQYYEKEERGRGNFPDRFSARQFPNYSSELNVNALLLGDSALYLCASSGSWQGMGEQYFGPGTRLTVT.

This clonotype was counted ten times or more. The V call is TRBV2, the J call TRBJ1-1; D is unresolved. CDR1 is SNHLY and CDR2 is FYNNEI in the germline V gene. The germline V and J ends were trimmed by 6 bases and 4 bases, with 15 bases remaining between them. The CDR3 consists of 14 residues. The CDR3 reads CASRDHGSGTEAFF. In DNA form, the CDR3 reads TGTGCCAGCAGGGATCACGGATCGGGCACTGAAGCTTTCTTT.

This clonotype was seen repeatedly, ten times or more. The chain's CDR3 is CASSYGGNRVWKGPQHF. The CDR3 DNA is TGTGCCAGCAGTTATGGAGGCAACAGGGTGTGGAAGGGGCCCCAGCATTTT. The V gene is TRBV6-9, the J gene TRBJ1-5, with D possibly being TRBD1 (6 bases). Trimming left V 2 bases short and J 9 bases short, with 23 bases between. The CDR3 consists of 17 residues. CDR1 is MNHGY, CDR2 SVAAGI, per germline.

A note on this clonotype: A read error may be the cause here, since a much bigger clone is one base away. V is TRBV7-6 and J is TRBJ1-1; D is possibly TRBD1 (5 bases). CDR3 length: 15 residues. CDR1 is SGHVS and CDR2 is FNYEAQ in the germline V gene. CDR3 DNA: TGTGCCAGCAGCTTAGTGGTGGCGATGGACACTGAAGCTTGCTTT. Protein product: CASSLVVAMDTEACF. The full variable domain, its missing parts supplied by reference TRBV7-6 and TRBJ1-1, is GAGVSQSPRYKVTKRGQDVALRCDPISGHVSLYWYRQALGQGPEFLTYFNYEAQQDKSGLPNDRFSAERPEGSISTLTIQRTEQRDSAMYRCASSLVVAMDTEACFGQGTRLTVV.

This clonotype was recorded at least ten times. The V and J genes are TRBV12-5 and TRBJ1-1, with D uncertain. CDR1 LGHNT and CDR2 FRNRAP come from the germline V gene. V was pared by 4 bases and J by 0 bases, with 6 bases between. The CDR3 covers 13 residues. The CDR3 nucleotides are TGTGCTAGTGGTTCAGGATTGAACACTGAAGCTTTCTTT. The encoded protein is CASGSGLNTEAFF.

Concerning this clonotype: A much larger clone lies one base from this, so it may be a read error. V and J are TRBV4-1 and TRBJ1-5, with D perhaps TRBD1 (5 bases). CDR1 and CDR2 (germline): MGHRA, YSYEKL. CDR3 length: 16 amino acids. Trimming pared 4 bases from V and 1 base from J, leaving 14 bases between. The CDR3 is CASSRGRATSNQPQHF. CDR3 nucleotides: TGCGCCAGCAGCCGCGGCAGGGCCACGAGCAATCAGCCCCAGCATTTT.

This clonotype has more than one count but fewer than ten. This CDR3 reads CASSEAGGGNTIYF. As DNA, the CDR3 is TGTGCCAGCAGTGAAGCGGGTGGTGGAAACACCATATATTTT. The V gene is TRBV6-1, the J gene TRBJ1-3; D is ambiguous. CDR3 length: 14 residues. Germline values: CDR1 MNHNS, CDR2 SASEGT. The V gene lost 0 bases and the J gene lost 3 bases, with 6 bases spanning the gap.

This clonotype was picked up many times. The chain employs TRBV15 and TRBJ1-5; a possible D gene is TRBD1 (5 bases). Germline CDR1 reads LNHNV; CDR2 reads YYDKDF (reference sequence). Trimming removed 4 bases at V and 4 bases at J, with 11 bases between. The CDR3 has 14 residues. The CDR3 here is CATSTSGGNQPQHF. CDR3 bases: TGTGCCACCAGCACCTCTGGGGGGAATCAGCCCCAGCATTTT. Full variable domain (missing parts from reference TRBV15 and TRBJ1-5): DAMVIQNPRYQVTQFGKPVTLSCSQTLNHNVMYWYQQKSSQAPKLLFHYYDKDFNNEADTPDNFQSRRPNTSFCFLDIRSPGLGDTAMYLCATSTSGGNQPQHFGDGTRLSIL.

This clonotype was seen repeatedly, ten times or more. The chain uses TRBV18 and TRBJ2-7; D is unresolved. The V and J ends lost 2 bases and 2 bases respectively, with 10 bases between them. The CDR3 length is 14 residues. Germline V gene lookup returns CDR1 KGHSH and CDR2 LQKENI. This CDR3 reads CASSPSDGTYEQYF. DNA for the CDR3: TGTGCCAGCTCACCATCGGACGGAACCTACGAGCAGTACTTC.

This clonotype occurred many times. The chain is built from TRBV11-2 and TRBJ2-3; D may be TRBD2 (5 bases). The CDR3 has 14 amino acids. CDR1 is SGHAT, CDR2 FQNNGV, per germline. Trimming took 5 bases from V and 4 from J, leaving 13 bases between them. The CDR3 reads CASSPGGFSDTQYF. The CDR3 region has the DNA TGTGCCAGCAGCCCCGGAGGTTTCTCAGATACGCAGTATTTT.

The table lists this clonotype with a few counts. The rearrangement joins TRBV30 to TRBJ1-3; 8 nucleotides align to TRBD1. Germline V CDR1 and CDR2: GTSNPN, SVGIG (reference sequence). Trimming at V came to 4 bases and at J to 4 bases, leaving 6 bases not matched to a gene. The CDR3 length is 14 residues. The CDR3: CAWTRQGTGNTIYF. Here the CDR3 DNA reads TGTGCCTGGACGAGACAGGGGACAGGAAACACCATATATTTT.

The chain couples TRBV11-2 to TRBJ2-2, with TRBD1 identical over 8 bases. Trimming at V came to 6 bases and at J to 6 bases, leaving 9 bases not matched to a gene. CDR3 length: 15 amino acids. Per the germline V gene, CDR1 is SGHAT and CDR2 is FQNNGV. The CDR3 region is CASRAGTGAPGELFF. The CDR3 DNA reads TGTGCCAGCAGGGCAGGGACAGGCGCCCCCGGGGAGCTGTTTTTT.

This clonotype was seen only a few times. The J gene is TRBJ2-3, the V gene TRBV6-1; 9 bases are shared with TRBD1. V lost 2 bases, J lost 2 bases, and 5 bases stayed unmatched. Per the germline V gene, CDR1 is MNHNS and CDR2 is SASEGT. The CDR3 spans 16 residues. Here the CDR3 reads CASSELGQGPTDTQYF. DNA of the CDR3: TGTGCCAGCAGTGAATTAGGACAGGGGCCCACAGATACGCAGTATTTT.

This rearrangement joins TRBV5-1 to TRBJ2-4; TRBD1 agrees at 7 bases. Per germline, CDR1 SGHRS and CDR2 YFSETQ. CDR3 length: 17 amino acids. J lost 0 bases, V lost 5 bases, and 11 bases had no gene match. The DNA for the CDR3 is TGCGCCAGCAGTCTCCCCTCGGGACAGCTAGCCAAAAACATTCAGTACTTC. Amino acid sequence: CASSLPSGQLAKNIQYF.

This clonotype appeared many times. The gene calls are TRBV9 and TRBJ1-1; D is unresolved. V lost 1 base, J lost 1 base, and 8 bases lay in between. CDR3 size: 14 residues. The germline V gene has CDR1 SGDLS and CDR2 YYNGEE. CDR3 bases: TGTGCCAGCAGCGTATTGGACCGGAACACTGAAGCTTTCTTT. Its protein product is CASSVLDRNTEAFF.

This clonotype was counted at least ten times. CDR3 amino acids: CASSPYRVAGELFF. As DNA, the CDR3 is TGTGCCAGCAGCCCCTACAGGGTGGCCGGGGAGCTGTTTTTT. This chain uses TRBV11-3 with TRBJ2-2, with D maybe TRBD1 (6 bases). The germline CDR1 and CDR2 sequences are SGHNT and YENEEA. CDR3 length: 14 residues. Between the trimmed V and J ends, which lost 5 bases and 6 bases, there was a span of 13 bases.

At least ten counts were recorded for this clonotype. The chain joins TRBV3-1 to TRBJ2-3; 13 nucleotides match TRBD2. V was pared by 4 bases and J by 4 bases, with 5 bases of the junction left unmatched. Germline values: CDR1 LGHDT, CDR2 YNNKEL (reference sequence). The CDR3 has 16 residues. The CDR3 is CASSPWTSGGPDTQYF. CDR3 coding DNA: TGTGCCAGCAGCCCCTGGACTAGCGGGGGACCAGATACGCAGTATTTT.

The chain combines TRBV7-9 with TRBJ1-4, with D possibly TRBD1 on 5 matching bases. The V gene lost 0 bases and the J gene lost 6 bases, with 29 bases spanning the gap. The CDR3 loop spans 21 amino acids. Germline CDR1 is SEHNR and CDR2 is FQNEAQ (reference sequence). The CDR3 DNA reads TGTGCCAGCAGCTTAGCCCCAGGTGTCGTAATGGGTGTCGGGGCCCATGAAAAACTGTTTTTT. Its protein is CASSLAPGVVMGVGAHEKLFF.

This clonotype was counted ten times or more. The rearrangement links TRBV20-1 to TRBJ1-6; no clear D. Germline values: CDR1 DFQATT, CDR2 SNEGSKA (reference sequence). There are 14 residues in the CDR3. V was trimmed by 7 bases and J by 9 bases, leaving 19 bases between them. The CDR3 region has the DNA TGCAGTGTGTCGAGGTCCCTCCCGGGTTCACCCCTCCACTTT. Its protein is CSVSRSLPGSPLHF.

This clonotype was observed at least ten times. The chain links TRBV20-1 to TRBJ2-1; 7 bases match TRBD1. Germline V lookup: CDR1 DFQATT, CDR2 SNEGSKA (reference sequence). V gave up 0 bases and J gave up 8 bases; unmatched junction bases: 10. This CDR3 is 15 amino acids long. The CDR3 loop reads CSAREVRGIWYEQFF. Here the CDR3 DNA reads TGCAGTGCTAGAGAAGTCAGGGGGATTTGGTATGAGCAGTTCTTC.

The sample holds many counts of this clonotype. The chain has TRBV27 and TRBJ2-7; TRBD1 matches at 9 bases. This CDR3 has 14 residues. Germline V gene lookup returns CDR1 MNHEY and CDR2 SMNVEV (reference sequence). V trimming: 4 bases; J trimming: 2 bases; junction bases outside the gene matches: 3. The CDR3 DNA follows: TGTGCCAGCAGTTCCGACAGGGGGGCCTACGAGCAGTACTTC. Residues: CASSSDRGAYEQYF.

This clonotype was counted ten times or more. CDR3 DNA sequence: TGTGCCAGCACCAGGGGTTTCGGACCCGGGGAGCTGTTTTTT. Protein: CASTRGFGPGELFF. The rearrangement uses TRBV2 and TRBJ2-2; tentatively, D is TRBD1 (6 bases). Trimming pared 7 bases from V and 6 bases from J, leaving 15 bases between. The CDR3 is made up of 14 amino acids. The germline V gene encodes CDR1 SNHLY and CDR2 FYNNEI.

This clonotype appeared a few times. This CDR3 reads CASSLWGGLTGIQPQHF. The CDR3 nucleotides are TGTGCCAGCAGCTTGTGGGGCGGCCTCACGGGGATTCAGCCCCAGCATTTT. The J gene is TRBJ1-5, the V gene TRBV5-8, with D maybe TRBD1 (5 bases). CDR1 SGHTS and CDR2 YDEGEE come from the germline V gene. V lost 1 base and J lost 6, with 20 bases in between. The CDR3 length is 17 residues.

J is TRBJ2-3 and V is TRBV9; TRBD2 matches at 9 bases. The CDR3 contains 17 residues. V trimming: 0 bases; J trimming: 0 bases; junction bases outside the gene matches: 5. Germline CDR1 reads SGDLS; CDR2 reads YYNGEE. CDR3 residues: CASSVGSGGHSTDTQYF. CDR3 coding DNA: TGTGCCAGCAGCGTAGGTAGCGGGGGACATAGCACAGATACGCAGTATTTT. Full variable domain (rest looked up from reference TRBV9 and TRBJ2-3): DSGVTQTPKHLITATGQRVTLRCSPRSGDLSVYWYQQSLDQGLQFLIQYYNGEERAKGNILERFSAQQFPDLHSELNLSSLELGDSALYFCASSVGSGGHSTDTQYFGPGTRLTVL.

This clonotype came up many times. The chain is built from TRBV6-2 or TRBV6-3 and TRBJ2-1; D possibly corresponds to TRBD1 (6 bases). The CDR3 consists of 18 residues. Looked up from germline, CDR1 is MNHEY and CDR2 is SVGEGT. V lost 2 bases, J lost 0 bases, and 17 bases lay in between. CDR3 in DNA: TGTGCCAGCAGTTACGAACCGACAGGTTTCAGCTCCTACAATGAGCAGTTCTTC. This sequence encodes CASSYEPTGFSSYNEQFF.

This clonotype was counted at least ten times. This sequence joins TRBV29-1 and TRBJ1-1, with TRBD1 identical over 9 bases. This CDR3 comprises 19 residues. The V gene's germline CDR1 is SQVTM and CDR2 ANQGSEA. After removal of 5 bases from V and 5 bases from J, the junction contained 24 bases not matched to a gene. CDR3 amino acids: CSVQRFVGQGGGSGTEAFF. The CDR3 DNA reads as TGCAGCGTTCAAAGATTTGTGGGACAGGGTGGGGGATCGGGAACTGAAGCTTTCTTT.

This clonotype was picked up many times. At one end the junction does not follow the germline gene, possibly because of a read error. The DNA for the CDR3 is TGCAGTGCCAGAGGGCGCAGGGCGAACACTGAAGCTTTCTTT. It encodes CSARGRRANTEAFF. The chain uses TRBV20-1 and TRBJ1-1; D is possibly TRBD1 (5 bases). This CDR3 region has 14 residues. The germline V gene encodes CDR1 DFQATT and CDR2 SNEGSKA (reference sequence).

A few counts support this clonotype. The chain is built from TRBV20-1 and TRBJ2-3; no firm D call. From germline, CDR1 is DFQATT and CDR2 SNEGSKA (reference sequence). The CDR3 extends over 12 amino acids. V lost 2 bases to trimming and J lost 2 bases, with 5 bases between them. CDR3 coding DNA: TGCAGTGCTAGACTAGTCACAGATACGCAGTATTTT. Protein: CSARLVTDTQYF.

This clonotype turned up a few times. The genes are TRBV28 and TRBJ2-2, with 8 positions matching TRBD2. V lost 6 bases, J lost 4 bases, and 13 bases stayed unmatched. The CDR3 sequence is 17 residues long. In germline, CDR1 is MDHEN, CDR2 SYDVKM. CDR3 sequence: CASSSRDVSGATGELFF. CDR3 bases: TGTGCCAGCAGCTCCCGGGACGTTAGCGGGGCCACCGGGGAGCTGTTTTTT.

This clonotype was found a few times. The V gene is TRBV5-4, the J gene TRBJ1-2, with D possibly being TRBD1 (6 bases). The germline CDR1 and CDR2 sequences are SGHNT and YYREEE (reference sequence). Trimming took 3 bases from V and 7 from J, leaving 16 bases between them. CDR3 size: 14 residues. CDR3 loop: CASSSLSGARGYTF. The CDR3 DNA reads TGTGCCAGCAGCTCACTTTCGGGGGCGCGTGGCTACACCTTC.